The 16 T cell receptor beta chains in this list originate from one sample, sequenced in a study of neurological immune-mediated disorders. As for time point: technical triplicate 2. TCRdb itself ran the 5' RACE reads through MiXCR, one entry per CDR3 protein. The sample lists under 70,000 distinct CDR3 sequences, around 24% occurring once. Sequenced: PBMCs. Source of these receptors: a man between 60 and 75 years old with HTLV-1-associated myelopathy (HAM/TSP).

This clonotype was counted a few times. The chain employs TRBV14 and TRBJ1-5; D is possibly TRBD1 (6 bases). The CDR3 totals 13 residues. Trimming pared 1 base from V and 7 bases from J, leaving 8 bases between. Germline values: CDR1 SGHDN, CDR2 FVKESK. This chain's CDR3 is CASSQGQGQPQHF. The CDR3 DNA is TGTGCCAGCAGCCAAGGTCAGGGGCAGCCCCAGCATTTT.

This clonotype was found many times. The V gene is TRBV9, the J gene TRBJ1-2, with 9 bases fitting TRBD1. V lost 2 bases and J lost 3; bases outside the gene matches: 2. The CDR3 contains 14 residues. Germline CDR1 SGDLS, CDR2 YYNGEE. The CDR3, as DNA: TGTGCCAGCAGCGTGGGACAGGGTCACTATGGCTACACCTTC. Protein product: CASSVGQGHYGYTF.

The V call is TRBV9, the J call TRBJ2-3; D possibly corresponds to TRBD1 (5 bases). Trimming stripped 9 bases from V and 4 bases from J, with 21 bases between. The germline gives CDR1 SGDLS, CDR2 YYNGEE. This CDR3 has 15 amino acids. The CDR3 reads CAIRLWTKVPDTQYF. The CDR3 DNA sequence: TGTGCCATCCGCCTCTGGACAAAAGTCCCAGATACGCAGTATTTT.

This clonotype was detected ten times or more. Germline is not matched at one junction end, which may reflect a read error. The V gene is TRBV7-6, the J gene TRBJ2-1; D is perhaps TRBD2 (5 bases). Germline CDR1 and CDR2: SGHVS and FNYEAQ. The CDR3 runs to 16 residues. The CDR3 nucleotides are TGTGCCAGCAGCCTAGCTAGCACCAACCGCCACAATGAGCAGTTCTTC. This sequence encodes CASSLASTNRHNEQFF.

The CDR3 nucleotides read TGCAGTGCCACTCGCGCGGGGGGTCAGTCGCCCCAGCATTTT. It codes for CSATRAGGQSPQHF. The chain couples TRBV20-1 to TRBJ1-5; D may be TRBD1 (5 bases). Deletions cut 6 bases from V and 9 bases from J, with 21 bases between. The CDR3 extends over 14 amino acids. Germline V CDR1 and CDR2: DFQATT, SNEGSKA (reference sequence).

This chain joins TRBV27 and TRBJ2-1; 9 bases are a match to TRBD1. With 10 bases clipped from V and 1 base from J, the junction kept 5 bases outside the gene matches. Germline V CDR1 and CDR2: MNHEY, SMNVEV (reference sequence). The CDR3 is 14 amino acids. The CDR3 nucleotides read TGTGCCACTACGACAGGGGGGTCCTACAATGAGCAGTTCTTC. Translating gives CATTTGGSYNEQFF.

This clonotype was seen ten or more times. The genes are TRBV20-1 and TRBJ2-5; TRBD2 agrees at 7 bases. The CDR3 totals 13 residues. CDR1 DFQATT and CDR2 SNEGSKA come from the germline V gene (reference sequence). Trimming at V came to 3 bases and at J to 2 bases, leaving 3 bases not matched to a gene. CDR3 amino acids: CSASRTRQETQYF. The CDR3 nucleotides read TGCAGTGCTAGCCGGACTAGGCAAGAGACCCAGTACTTC.

The gene calls are TRBV25-1 and TRBJ2-4; TRBD2 might be the D (5 bases). The V gene's germline CDR1 is MGHDK and CDR2 SYGVNS. The germline V and J ends were trimmed by 2 bases and 0 bases, with 5 bases remaining between them. The CDR3 sequence is 14 residues long. The CDR3 DNA reads TGTGCCAGCAGTGAAGCGGGAGCCAAAAACATTCAGTACTTC. It is translated as CASSEAGAKNIQYF. Filled out from reference TRBV25-1 and TRBJ2-4, the complete variable domain reads EADIYQTPRYLVIGTGKKITLECSQTMGHDKMYWYQQDPGMELHLIHYSYGVNSTEKGDLSSESTVSRIRTEHFPLTLESARPSHTSQYLCASSEAGAKNIQYFGAGTRLSVL.

This clonotype was detected many times. The chain joins TRBV9 to TRBJ1-1; 10 bases fit TRBD1. Germline V gene sequence: CDR1 SGDLS, CDR2 YYNGEE. The CDR3 totals 15 residues. The V segment lost 0 bases and the J segment 2 bases; nucleotides outside the gene matches: 1. This CDR3 reads CASSVGQGANTEAFF. CDR3 DNA: TGTGCCAGCAGCGTAGGACAGGGGGCTAACACTGAAGCTTTCTTT.

The chain combines TRBV7-9 with TRBJ2-4; D gene uncertain. Per the germline V gene, CDR1 is SEHNR and CDR2 is FQNEAQ (reference sequence). The germline V and J ends were trimmed by 2 bases and 2 bases, with 7 bases remaining between them. The CDR3 extends over 14 amino acids. The CDR3, as DNA: TGTGCCAGCAGCTTATCTACGACCAAAAACATTCAGTACTTC. Residues: CASSLSTTKNIQYF.

This clonotype appeared many times. CDR3 protein: CASSTRWGAGNQPQHF. The CDR3 DNA sequence: TGTGCCAGCAGTACCCGGTGGGGGGCGGGCAATCAGCCCCAGCATTTT. The V and J genes are TRBV12-3 or TRBV12-4 and TRBJ1-5, with a possible D match to TRBD1 (6 bases). With 5 bases removed from V and 2 bases from J, the gap between germline ends came to 16 bases. CDR3 length: 16 residues.

The chain couples TRBV20-1 to TRBJ1-4; 12 bases agree with TRBD1. The germline CDR1 and CDR2 sequences are DFQATT and SNEGSKA (reference sequence). The CDR3 has 16 amino acids. With 5 bases clipped from V and 7 bases from J, the junction kept 11 bases outside the gene matches. CDR3 sequence reads: CSASPRDRGRGEKLFF. The CDR3, as DNA: TGCAGTGCTTCTCCCCGGGACAGGGGGCGGGGTGAAAAACTGTTTTTT.

This clonotype was seen many times. The chain couples TRBV29-1 to TRBJ2-1; 7 bases fit TRBD1. This CDR3 is 12 amino acids long. Trimming cost V 6 bases and J 7 bases; bases outside gene matches: 6. The germline gives CDR1 SQVTM, CDR2 ANQGSEA. The CDR3 bases are TGCAGCGTCGTCAGGGGGACAAATGAGCAGTTCTTC. Amino acid sequence: CSVVRGTNEQFF.

This clonotype was seen a single time. Sequence at one end of the junction differs from germline and may be a read error. The chain uses TRBV11-2 and TRBJ2-3; 10 bases map to TRBD2. This CDR3 is built from 16 residues. The germline V gene has CDR1 SGHAT and CDR2 FQNNGV. Here the CDR3 reads CASSSSGRAGTDTQYF. CDR3 coding DNA: TGCGCCAGCAGCTCCAGCGGGAGGGCCGGAACAGATACGCAGTATTTT. Supplemented by reference TRBV11-2 and TRBJ2-3, the full variable domain reads EAGVAQSPRYKIIEKRQSVAFWCNPISGHATLYWYQQILGQGPKLLIQFQNNGVVDDSQLPKDRFSAERLKGVDSTLKIQPAKLEDSAVYLCASSSSGRAGTDTQYFGPGTRLTVL.

Within the sample, this clonotype is medium-sized. The chain joins TRBV29-1 to TRBJ2-3; TRBD2 matches at 8 bases. V lost 7 bases and J lost 4; bases outside the gene matches: 10. The CDR3 has 14 residues. Germline values: CDR1 SQVTM, CDR2 ANQGSEA. CDR3: CSAILAGLADTQYF. CDR3 DNA: TGCAGCGCCATATTAGCGGGATTGGCAGATACGCAGTATTTT.

In its sample, this clonotype was seen many times. This chain links TRBV27 with TRBJ2-2; D not certain. V was cut by 6 bases and J by 0 bases, with 2 bases left in between. This CDR3 is 12 amino acids long. Germline CDR1 MNHEY, CDR2 SMNVEV (reference sequence). CDR3 loop: CASRANTGELFF. The CDR3 DNA reads as TGTGCCAGCAGAGCGAACACCGGGGAGCTGTTTTTT.